The 2 T cell receptor beta chains in this list originate from one sample, sequenced in a study of cytotoxic CD8 clonotypes in ibrutinib-treated CLL. The table came from immunoSEQ multiplex PCR; TCRdb's copy has only in-frame clones and leaves some out. The sample contains roughly 200,000 clones, roughly three quarters of which appear only once. The source material was PBMCs, sampled after 12 months of ibrutinib treatment. Receptors originate from a human donor with chronic lymphocytic leukemia.

The V and J genes are TRBV11-2 and TRBJ2-7, with 7 bases lining up with TRBD2. This CDR3 is 14 amino acids long. V lost 2 bases, J lost 3 bases, and 4 bases stayed unmatched. Germline-derived CDR1 and CDR2 are SGHAT and FQNNGV. CDR3 in amino acids: CASSLRSGDYEQYF. CDR3 bases: TGTGCCAGCAGCTTACGCAGCGGGGACTACGAGCAGTACTTC.

This clone was picked up a small number of times. The V and J genes are TRBV25-1 and TRBJ1-2, with TRBD1 as a possible D gene (6 bases). V was clipped by 6 bases and J by 1 base, with 18 bases between them. This CDR3 is 16 amino acids long. CDR1 is MGHDK, CDR2 SYGVNS, per germline. The DNA for the CDR3 is TGTGCCAGCAGAGACGAACACCCGGACAGTAACTATGGCTACACCTTC. Amino acids: CASRDEHPDSNYGYTF.